These 21 T cell receptor beta chains share one sample of origin, sequenced in a study of blood T cell repertoires in COVID-19. Assay: immunoSEQ multiplex PCR; the TCRdb copy retains only in-frame clones and omits some. This repertoire shows more than 350,000 clones, 80% to 90% found once; its top ten account for roughly 10%. Material: peripheral blood. All receptors derive from a woman aged 30 to 39 with COVID-19, enrolled during active disease.

The V and J genes are TRBV4-1 and TRBJ1-1, with TRBD1 matching 10 bases. From germline, CDR1 is MGHRA and CDR2 YSYEKL. V was clipped by 6 bases and J by 1 base; unmatched bases: 8. The CDR3 covers 16 residues. Here the CDR3 DNA reads TGCGCCAGCAGTTCCGGGACAGGGGCACCGAACACTGAAGCTTTCTTT. This sequence encodes CASSSGTGAPNTEAFF.

The CDR3 nucleotides read TGCAGCGTTCTCGGGGAGTCCAGTATGCGCTACACCTTC. Residues: CSVLGESSMRYTF. This chain joins TRBV29-1 and TRBJ1-2; D is unresolved. V was clipped by 5 bases and J by 9 bases, with 19 bases between them. CDR3 size: 13 residues. Germline CDR1 is SQVTM and CDR2 is ANQGSEA.

This chain uses TRBV14 with TRBJ2-3; TRBD2 is a possible D gene (5 bases). V was shortened by 2 bases and J by 7 bases, with 7 bases between the two germline ends. CDR3 length equals 12 residues. Germline CDR1 reads SGHDN; CDR2 reads FVKESK. As DNA, the CDR3 is TGTGCCAGCAGCCAATCGGGGAATACGCAGTATTTT. It yields the protein CASSQSGNTQYF.

This chain uses TRBV15 with TRBJ1-1; 8 bases agree with TRBD1. The CDR3 has 13 amino acids. Germline CDR1 reads LNHNV; CDR2 reads YYDKDF (reference sequence). Losses at the gene ends were 5 bases for V and 4 bases for J; bases not matched to a gene: 3. CDR3 sequence: CATSDTGGTEAFF. The CDR3 region has the DNA TGTGCCACCAGCGATACAGGGGGCACTGAAGCTTTCTTT.

The chain links TRBV7-2 to TRBJ2-3; possibly TRBD2 for D (6 bases). V dropped 4 bases and J dropped 7 bases, with 21 bases sitting between them. CDR3 length: 16 residues. CDR1 SGHTA and CDR2 FQGNSA come from the germline V gene. The CDR3 bases are TGTGCCAGCAGCTCCTTAGCGGAACTTAGACCAAATACGCAGTATTTT. Translating it yields CASSSLAELRPNTQYF.

The chain has TRBV6-1 and TRBJ2-3, with D unresolved. The CDR3 runs to 14 residues. The germline V and J ends were trimmed by 3 bases and 2 bases, with 9 bases remaining between them. Germline CDR1 reads MNHNS; CDR2 reads SASEGT. CDR3 DNA sequence: TGTGCCAGCAGTGATCTAGGTCCCACAGATACGCAGTATTTT. Amino acids: CASSDLGPTDTQYF.

This clone was detected only once. This chain links TRBV24-1 with TRBJ2-3, with 7 bases aligning to TRBD1. The ends lost 4 bases at V and 6 bases at J; junction bases unmatched: 9. Germline V gene lookup returns CDR1 KGHDR and CDR2 SFDVKD. CDR3 length: 15 residues. The CDR3 nucleotides read TGTGCCACCAGTGACCACAATACAGGGGAGGATACGCAGTATTTT. This sequence encodes CATSDHNTGEDTQYF.

The chain recombines TRBV24-1 with TRBJ2-3; D is ambiguous. The V end lost 2 bases, the J end lost 4 bases, and 12 bases lay between the germline ends. In germline, CDR1 is KGHDR, CDR2 SFDVKD. The CDR3 consists of 15 residues. CDR3 protein: CATSDSRSDPDTQYF. CDR3 coding DNA: TGTGCCACCAGTGATTCTCGGTCCGATCCAGATACGCAGTATTTT.

This chain joins TRBV2 and TRBJ2-5; TRBD1 matches 9 bases. CDR1 and CDR2 from the germline V gene are SNHLY and FYNNEI. The CDR3 length is 14 residues. V lost 5 bases and J lost 9; bases outside the gene matches: 10. The CDR3 loop is CASSPGTGLGAQYF. In DNA form, the CDR3 reads TGTGCCAGCAGTCCCGGGACAGGGTTAGGTGCCCAGTACTTC.

The table lists this clone with a few counts. The chain employs TRBV30 and TRBJ2-7; 12 nucleotides match TRBD2. The V gene end was trimmed by 2 bases and the J gene end by 7 bases; junction bases not matched to a gene: 9. This CDR3 has 15 residues. In germline, CDR1 is GTSNPN, CDR2 SVGIG (reference sequence). CDR3 protein: CAWSPPPSGRGEQYF. The CDR3 coding sequence is TGTGCCTGGAGTCCTCCCCCTAGCGGGAGGGGGGAGCAGTACTTC.

The chain joins TRBV27 to TRBJ2-7, with 7 bases matching TRBD2. CDR1 is MNHEY, CDR2 SMNVEV, per germline (reference sequence). Trimming at V came to 6 bases and at J to 4 bases, leaving 9 bases not matched to a gene. The length of the CDR3 is 14 residues. The chain's CDR3 is CASRSLAGVYEQYF. The CDR3 DNA sequence: TGTGCCAGCAGATCGCTCGCGGGAGTTTACGAGCAGTACTTC.

The chain links TRBV2 to TRBJ2-1; perhaps TRBD2 as D (5 bases). The CDR3 is made up of 11 amino acids. V lost 4 bases and J lost 9, with 7 bases in between. Germline loops: CDR1 SNHLY, CDR2 FYNNEI. This CDR3 reads CASSAGSEQFF. For the CDR3, the DNA is TGTGCCAGCAGTGCGGGGAGTGAGCAGTTCTTC.

The count of this clone is one. The J gene is TRBJ1-6, the V gene TRBV18; D is unresolved. Trimming cost V 6 bases and J 7 bases, with 10 bases left between them. This CDR3 spans 13 amino acids. Germline V lookup: CDR1 KGHSH, CDR2 LQKENI. The CDR3 sequence is CASSPDGNSPLHF. The CDR3 nucleotides read TGTGCCAGCTCTCCTGACGGGAATTCACCCCTCCACTTT.

The chain is built from TRBV6-5 and TRBJ2-7, with D tentatively TRBD2 (6 bases). CDR3 length: 14 residues. V was pared by 5 bases and J by 5 bases, with 16 bases between. Per the germline V gene, CDR1 is MNHEY and CDR2 is SVGAGI. CDR3 region: CASSRGIVIDEQYF. CDR3 bases: TGTGCCAGCAGTCGGGGGATCGTTATCGACGAGCAGTACTTC.

This clone showed up many times. This rearrangement joins TRBV14 to TRBJ2-4, with 10 positions matching TRBD1. The trim removed 4 bases at V and 8 bases at J, leaving 2 bases unmatched. This CDR3 comprises 13 residues. Germline assignment: CDR1 SGHDN and CDR2 FVKESK. The CDR3 loop reads CASSRDRGDIQYF. CDR3 DNA sequence: TGTGCCAGCAGCCGGGACAGGGGTGACATTCAGTACTTC.

The chain links TRBV20-1 to TRBJ2-5; D is unclear. The CDR3 contains 11 residues. The ends were cut back, 5 bases at V and 2 bases at J, with 6 bases in the middle. CDR1 is DFQATT, CDR2 SNEGSKA, per germline (reference sequence). CDR3 in DNA: TGCAGTGCTCCTATACAAGAGACCCAGTACTTC. Translating gives CSAPIQETQYF.

The chain links TRBV2 to TRBJ2-5; 11 bases agree with TRBD2. The V gene end was trimmed by 6 bases and the J gene end by 5 bases; junction bases not matched to a gene: 8. Per germline, CDR1 SNHLY and CDR2 FYNNEI. The CDR3 extends over 15 amino acids. The CDR3 sequence: CASRPGLAVRETQYF. CDR3 nucleotide sequence: TGTGCCAGCAGACCGGGACTAGCGGTCCGGGAGACCCAGTACTTC.

The chain is built from TRBV5-1 and TRBJ2-5; 8 nucleotides match TRBD2. CDR3 length: 15 amino acids. The germline V gene encodes CDR1 SGHRS and CDR2 YFSETQ. V was clipped by 0 bases and J by 7 bases; unmatched bases: 8. DNA for the CDR3: TGCGCCAGCAGCTTGGATCAGCGGGAGACCGGGACCCAGTACTTC. It yields the protein CASSLDQRETGTQYF.

V is TRBV19 and J is TRBJ2-1; 7 bases agree with TRBD1. Germline CDR1 is LNHDA and CDR2 is SQIVND (reference sequence). The CDR3 has 15 amino acids. The V and J ends lost 6 bases and 7 bases, in that order; junction bases with no gene match: 12. CDR3 loop: CASSRDRQLQNEQFF. The CDR3 nucleotides read TGTGCCAGTAGCAGGGACAGACAACTACAGAATGAGCAGTTCTTC.

The rearrangement links TRBV27 to TRBJ1-6; TRBD1 is a possible D gene (5 bases). Germline CDR1 MNHEY, CDR2 SMNVEV (reference sequence). There are 16 residues in the CDR3. The V end lost 0 bases, the J end lost 2 bases, and 8 bases lay between the germline ends. In DNA, the CDR3 is TGTGCCAGCAGTTTATCCCCCAGGGCCTATAATTCACCCCTCCACTTT. Its translation is CASSLSPRAYNSPLHF.

This chain links TRBV7-9 with TRBJ1-2, with D perhaps matching TRBD1 (6 bases). V lost 5 bases, J lost 6 bases, and 16 bases lay in between. Germline V gives CDR1 SEHNR, CDR2 FQNEAQ (reference sequence). The CDR3 contains 14 residues. The CDR3 nucleotides read TGTGCCAGCAGCCAGCCGAACAGGGAAAATGGCTACACCTTC. Translation gives CASSQPNRENGYTF.